A selection of T cell receptor beta chains follows, all from one sample in a study of blood T cells in healthy people across ages. TCRdb re-derived calls from the 5' RACE reads in MiXCR, one entry per CDR3 protein. Seen here are about 1,500,000 distinct CDR3 sequences, 35% to 45% observed once, and the top ten hold roughly 8.2%. Sequenced sample: blood. These receptors were obtained from a woman aged 18-30 years in good health. Both conserved end residues are part of each CDR3. The D gene is left open where the match is weak. Not every row has a clone size; where given, it reads once, few, many or a size class.

V: TRBV11-2; size: few; J: TRBJ1-2; D: TRBD1; CDR3: CASSLNSGTGLGYTF; DNA: TGTGCCAGCAGCTTGAACTCCGGGACAGGGCTCGGCTACACCTTC
V: TRBV7-2; size: many; J: TRBJ2-3; D: -; CDR3: CAPLRDGIADTQYF; DNA: TGTGCACCCCTTCGCGACGGTATCGCAGATACGCAGTATTTT
V: TRBV28; size: -; J: TRBJ1-6; D: -; CDR3: CASSLGGGLGSYNSPLHF; DNA: TGTGCCAGCAGTCTCGGGGGAGGGCTGGGTTCCTATAATTCACCCCTCCACTTT
V: TRBV3-1; size: few; J: TRBJ1-2; D: TRBD1; CDR3: CASSQEGGVGGYTF; DNA: TGTGCCAGCAGCCAAGAAGGGGGCGTCGGTGGCTACACCTTC
V: TRBV12-5; size: -; J: TRBJ2-5; D: -; CDR3: CASGLKETQYF; DNA: TGTGCTAGTGGTTTAAAAGAGACCCAGTACTTC
V: TRBV6-2/TRBV6-3; size: -; J: TRBJ2-3; D: TRBD2; CDR3: CASVRTSGVGDTQYF; DNA: TGTGCCAGCGTACGGACTAGCGGGGTTGGGGATACGCAGTATTTT
V: TRBV19; size: -; J: TRBJ1-1; D: TRBD1; CDR3: CATPSGGTEAFF; DNA: TGTGCCACCCCATCAGGGGGAACTGAAGCTTTCTTT
V: TRBV20-1; size: -; J: TRBJ1-2; D: -; CDR3: CSASADRRNYGYTF; DNA: TGCAGTGCTAGTGCTGACAGACGGAACTATGGCTACACCTTC
V: TRBV7-2; size: -; J: TRBJ2-7; D: -; CDR3: CASSLFGTRGEQYF; DNA: TGTGCCAGCAGCTTATTCGGGACCAGAGGCGAGCAGTACTTC
V: TRBV12-3/TRBV12-4; size: -; J: TRBJ2-3; D: TRBD2; CDR3: CASNRDRGEDTQYF; DNA: TGTGCCAGCAACCGGGACCGGGGGGAAGATACGCAGTATTTT
V: TRBV7-9; size: once; J: TRBJ2-3; D: TRBD1; CDR3: CASSTGTVGTDTLYF; DNA: TGTGCCAGCAGCACCGGGACAGTCGGCACAGATACGCTGTATTTT
V: TRBV27; size: -; J: TRBJ2-3; D: TRBD1; CDR3: CASLEDRSDTQYF; DNA: TGTGCCAGCCTAGAGGACAGGTCGGATACGCAGTATTTT
V: TRBV27; size: -; J: TRBJ1-2; D: -; CDR3: CASSFRVPGNYGYTF; DNA: TGTGCCAGCAGTTTCAGGGTACCAGGGAACTATGGCTACACCTTC
V: TRBV12-3/TRBV12-4; size: few; J: TRBJ1-2; D: -; CDR3: CASSLGGPQNYGYTF; DNA: TGTGCCAGCAGTTTAGGGGGTCCCCAAAACTATGGCTACACCTTC
V: TRBV20-1; size: few; J: TRBJ1-4; D: -; CDR3: CSALPPSGEKLFF; DNA: TGCAGTGCCCTCCCCCCCAGCGGCGAAAAACTGTTTTTT
V: TRBV6-6; size: -; J: TRBJ1-6; D: -; CDR3: CASSLGEGYNSPLHF; DNA: TGTGCCAGCAGTTTAGGGGAGGGGTATAATTCACCCCTCCACTTT
V: TRBV29-1; size: -; J: TRBJ2-5; D: -; CDR3: CGVATLQLQETQYF; DNA: TGCGGCGTAGCAACCTTACAGTTACAAGAGACCCAGTACTTC
V: TRBV27; size: -; J: TRBJ1-3; D: -; CDR3: CASRRLGSTGNTTYF; DNA: TGTGCCAGCAGGCGCTTGGGAAGCACTGGAAACACCACATATTTT
V: TRBV5-6; size: -; J: TRBJ1-1; D: -; CDR3: CASGPPGGKAFF; DNA: TGTGCCAGCGGCCCACCCGGGGGCAAAGCTTTCTTT
V: TRBV12-3/TRBV12-4; size: few; J: TRBJ2-7; D: -; CDR3: CASSRHPGQAYF; DNA: TGTGCCAGCAGCCGACACCCGGGACAAGCGTACTTC
V: TRBV6-5; size: -; J: TRBJ1-2; D: TRBD1; CDR3: CASSYWTGGAYGYTF; DNA: TGTGCCAGCAGTTACTGGACAGGGGGCGCGTATGGCTACACCTTC
V: TRBV4-1; size: -; J: TRBJ2-1; D: -; CDR3: CASRADNNEQFF; DNA: TGCGCCAGCAGGGCGGACAACAATGAGCAGTTCTTC
V: TRBV10-3; size: few; J: TRBJ1-2; D: TRBD1; CDR3: CAISEPDRVGSGYTF; DNA: TGTGCCATCAGTGAGCCCGACAGGGTTGGATCTGGCTACACCTTC
V: TRBV20-1; size: many; J: TRBJ2-5; D: -; CDR3: CSARKLGGEEETQYF; DNA: TGCAGTGCTCGGAAACTGGGGGGCGAGGAAGAGACCCAGTACTTC